This T cell receptor beta chain originates from a study of regulatory T cells in long-lasting Graves disease. Time point defined: newly diagnosed GD, antithyroid drugs for less than 3 months. PBMCs provided the RNA from which the TCR library was made. Worth noting for this clonotype: Its cognate antigen is unknown.

Arm-PCR of CDR3 regions with iRepertoire HTBI primers generated TCR beta libraries. In the original workflow: Analysis of the samples identified around 64 TRBV and 14 TRBJ segments. TCRdb reprocessed the multiplex PCR reads with MiXCR, giving one entry per CDR3 protein. TCRdb, not the authors, supplied the V and J calls. This sample yields hundreds of thousands of distinct CDR3 sequences, of which roughly 13% are seen a single time; roughly 10% belongs to the top ten. CDR1 SGHNT and CDR2 YYREEE come from the germline V gene (reference sequence). Trimming pared 4 bases from V and 7 bases from J, leaving 12 bases between. The CDR3 runs 12 residues. The study's findings and limits: When disease was persistent, TRBV28, TRBJ1-2 and TRBJ2-5 were the favored segments. Lower TCR diversity characterized persistent Graves' patients relative to newly diagnosed patients.

These sequences were also reported in another study, on T cells in Graves' hyperthyroidism and ophthalmopathy. From that study: TCR CDR3 underwent first-round RT-PCR with the HTBI primer set.

The chain recombines TRBV5-4 with TRBJ2-7; possibly TRBD1 for D (6 bases). The sample in question was peripheral blood mononuclear cells (PBMCs), obtained at new diagnosis, from a patient treated with antithyroid drugs. The sequence was collected from a young man with Graves disease. CDR3 protein: CASSMGAGEQYF. DNA for the CDR3: TGTGCCAGCAGCATGGGGGCCGGGGAGCAGTACTTC.